This T cell receptor (beta chain) was sequenced for a study of PD-1 blockade in classical Hodgkin lymphoma. Comments on this clone: Its antigen remains unknown.

Following autologous stem cell transplantation, relapse occurred in every patient, and exposure to brentuximab vedotin varied. V was shortened by 4 bases and J by 4 bases, with 11 bases between the two germline ends. Germline V CDR1 and CDR2: GTSNPN, SVGIG (reference sequence). This CDR3 comprises 13 residues. Study findings and constraints: Reasons behind the repertoire differences stay unclear, perhaps disease activity or earlier therapy. The study found complete responders had baseline diversity similar to newly diagnosed patients.

The repertoire was sequenced with immunoSEQ multiplex PCR; TCRdb's copy has only in-frame clones and lacks some. The repertoire holds approximately 59,000 clones, with approximately 90% as singletons. The chain recombines TRBV30 with TRBJ2-1, with unresolved D. The specimen was peripheral blood mononuclear cells (PBMCs), collected before the second cycle of nivolumab. The source is a human donor with classical Hodgkin lymphoma. In DNA form, the CDR3 reads TGTGCCTGGACTGGCGATATGTACAATGAGCAGTTCTTC. Protein sequence: CAWTGDMYNEQFF.